This TCR beta chain is drawn from a study of blood T cell repertoires in COVID-19. Study-wide background: The samples span acute and convalescent COVID-19 from the United States, Italy and Spain.

This clone was detected once. Per the original data handling: Estimation of nucleated cell counts relied on the amplification of reference gene primers. Libraries were prepared by immunoSEQ multiplex PCR; TCRdb keeps only in-frame clonotypes and omits some of them. That table furnishes V, J and clone size, whereas the DNA furnished D and trimming. The sample yields about 100,000 clones, roughly nine tenths seen once. This CDR3 has 13 residues. V lost 9 bases and J lost 0; bases outside the gene matches: 5. Germline CDR1 and CDR2: ENHRY and SYGVKD. The specimen was peripheral blood. J is TRBJ2-7 and V is TRBV10-3, with 7 nucleotides matching TRBD1. The TCR was taken from a man under 40 in a cohort sampled during active COVID-19. CDR3: CAITQGSSYEQYF. The CDR3 coding sequence is TGTGCCATTACACAGGGGAGCTCCTACGAGCAGTACTTC.